The source of this T cell receptor beta chain is a study of blood T cell repertoires in COVID-19. Study-level information: The United States, Italy and Spain were the sources of the acute and convalescent COVID-19 samples. T cells, B-cell-depleted T cells, or PBMCs supplied cDNA or gDNA.

In the original workflow: Amplification with reference gene primers provided the estimates of nucleated cell counts. Here immunoSEQ multiplex PCR was the method, and the copy in TCRdb shows in-frame clones only, minus some. V and J calls and clone size are copied from that table; D and trimming were computed from the DNA. The sample lists roughly 250,000 clones; roughly 80% were seen once. Germline-derived CDR1 and CDR2 are SEHNR and FQNEAQ (reference sequence). The V end was cut by 6 bases, the J end by 8 bases, with 17 bases between. This CDR3 has 15 residues. The TCR sequence derives from a middle-aged woman with active or convalescent COVID-19. The chain couples TRBV7-9 to TRBJ1-6; D is unresolved. Sequencing used peripheral blood. The CDR3 DNA follows: TGTGCCAGCAGACCTCCGGGGTTCGGTGATTCACCCCTCCACTTT. It is translated as CASRPPGFGDSPLHF.